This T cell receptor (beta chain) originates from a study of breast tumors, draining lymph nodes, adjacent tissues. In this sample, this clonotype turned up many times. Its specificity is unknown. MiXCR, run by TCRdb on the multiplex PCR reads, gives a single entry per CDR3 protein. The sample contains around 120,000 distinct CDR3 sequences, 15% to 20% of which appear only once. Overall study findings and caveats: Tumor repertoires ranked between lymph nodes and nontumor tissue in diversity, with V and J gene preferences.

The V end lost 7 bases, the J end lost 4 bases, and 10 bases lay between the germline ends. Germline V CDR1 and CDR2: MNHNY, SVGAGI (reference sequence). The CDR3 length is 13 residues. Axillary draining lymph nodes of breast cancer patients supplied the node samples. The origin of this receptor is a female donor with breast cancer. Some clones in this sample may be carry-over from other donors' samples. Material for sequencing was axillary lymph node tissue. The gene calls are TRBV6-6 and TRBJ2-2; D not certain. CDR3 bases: TGTGCCAGCATTGCGAGGAGCACCGGGGAGCTGTTTTTT. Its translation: CASIARSTGELFF.